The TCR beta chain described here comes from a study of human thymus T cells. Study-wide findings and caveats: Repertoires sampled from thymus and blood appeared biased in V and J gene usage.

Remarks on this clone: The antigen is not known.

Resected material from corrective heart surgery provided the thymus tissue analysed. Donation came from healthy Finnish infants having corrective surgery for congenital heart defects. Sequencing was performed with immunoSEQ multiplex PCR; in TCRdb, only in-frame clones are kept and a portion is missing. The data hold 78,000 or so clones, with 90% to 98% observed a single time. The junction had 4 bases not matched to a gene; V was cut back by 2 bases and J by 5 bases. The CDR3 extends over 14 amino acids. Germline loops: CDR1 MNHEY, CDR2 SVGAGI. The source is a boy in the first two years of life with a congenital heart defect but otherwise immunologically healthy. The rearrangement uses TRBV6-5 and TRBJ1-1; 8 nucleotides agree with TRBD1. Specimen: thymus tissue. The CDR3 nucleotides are TGTGCCAGCAGTTACGGGGGACAGGTAACTGAAGCTTTCTTT. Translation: CASSYGGQVTEAFF.